The 2 T cell receptor beta chains listed next were all sequenced from one sample in a study of beta chain features in type 1 diabetes. Study-wide findings and caveats: TCRB CDR3s from Type 1 diabetes patients were moderately but significantly shorter in all four CD4+ subsets.

The sequenced template was cDNA made from the entire isolated RNA. Profiling relied on immunoSEQ multiplex PCR, and the TCRdb table lists in-frame clones only, not all of them. The sample records some 270,000 clones, approximately 10% being singletons. The antigens for these receptors are not known. Sequencing used naive CD4+ T cells from blood. All receptors come from a man between 25 and 39 years old with type 1 diabetes.

The table lists this clone with a few counts. The rearrangement joins TRBV29-1 to TRBJ2-1, with TRBD2 matching over 9 bases. The CDR3 loop spans 16 amino acids. The V segment lost 4 bases and the J segment 7 bases; nucleotides outside the gene matches: 14. Germline V lookup: CDR1 SQVTM, CDR2 ANQGSEA. The CDR3 here is CSVGGSGGSRGNEQFF. In DNA, the CDR3 is TGCAGCGTTGGGGGTAGCGGGGGATCCCGGGGGAATGAGCAGTTCTTC.

V and J are TRBV6-6 and TRBJ2-2; a possible D gene is TRBD1 (5 bases). This CDR3 is 16 amino acids long. Germline loops: CDR1 MNHNY, CDR2 SVGAGI (reference sequence). Trimming stripped 5 bases from V and 0 bases from J, with 13 bases between. This chain's CDR3 is CASSPGRTPNTGELFF. CDR3 nucleotide sequence: TGTGCCAGCAGTCCTGGGCGGACACCGAACACCGGGGAGCTGTTTTTT.